This TCR beta chain came from a study of Ad26.COV2.S vaccination and SARS-CoV-2 variants. Study-level background: Participants got Ad26.COV2.S intramuscularly, once or twice 56 days apart.

Produced via immunoSEQ multiplex PCR; TCRdb's table is partial and in-frame only. The sample lists more than 300,000 clones; 85% to 90% were seen once. Treatment meaning: around 19 received Ad26.COV2.S at low or high dose, single or two shots; 5 received placebo; per-sample allocation not given. Specimen acquisition occurred on day 63 following the initial vaccine or placebo injection. An adult aged 18-55 years in Boston served as the donor. The CDR3 covers 11 residues. V dropped 4 bases and J dropped 12 bases, with 12 bases sitting between them. Germline CDR1 reads GTSNPN; CDR2 reads SVGIG (reference sequence).

The rearrangement uses TRBV30 and TRBJ1-4; a possible D gene is TRBD1 (6 bases). The input for sequencing was peripheral blood, taken in a trial of Ad26.COV2.S vaccine versus placebo. This TCR was recovered from a person between 18 and 60 years old who received the Ad26.COV2.S COVID-19 vaccine or a placebo. CDR3 residues: CAWNRDRELFF. The CDR3 bases are TGTGCCTGGAACAGGGATCGGGAACTGTTTTTT.